This is a list of T cell receptor beta chains from one sample in a study of blood T cell repertoires in COVID-19. Measured with immunoSEQ multiplex PCR; TCRdb has only the in-frame clones, and not every one. This table has some 270,000 clones, 80% to 90% appearing once. Sequencing was done on a sample of PBMCs or T cells enriched from blood (not recorded which). Every receptor here comes from a woman younger than 45 who had recovered from COVID-19. CDR3s include the opening cysteine and the closing phenylalanine or tryptophan. A D gene is named only where the DNA matches it firmly. Rows may omit the clone size; those that give it use once, few, many or a size class.

clone_size d_call j_call v_call cdr3_aa cdr3_nt
- TRBD2 TRBJ2-3 TRBV4-1 CASSPFGTNTDTQYF TGCGCCAGCAGCCCTTTCGGGACTAACACAGATACGCAGTATTTT
- - TRBJ1-2 TRBV30 CAWSALRIRGGYTF TGTGCCTGGAGCGCTCTCCGAATTAGGGGTGGCTACACCTTC
- - TRBJ1-1 TRBV28 CASRALTAYTEAFF TGTGCCAGCAGGGCTTTAACCGCATACACTGAAGCTTTCTTT
- - TRBJ2-7 TRBV4-2 CASSYRSYEQYF TGTGCCAGCAGCTATCGGAGCTACGAGCAGTACTTC
- TRBD1 TRBJ1-1 TRBV5-6 CASSWDRGGSEAFF TGTGCCAGCAGCTGGGACAGGGGTGGGTCTGAAGCTTTCTTT
- - TRBJ1-1 TRBV12-3/TRBV12-4 CASSLTAPTEAFF TGTGCCAGCAGTTTAACAGCCCCCACTGAAGCTTTCTTT
- TRBD1 TRBJ2-7 TRBV7-2 CASSPDRGQEQYF TGTGCCAGCAGCCCCGACAGGGGGCAAGAGCAGTACTTC
- - TRBJ2-7 TRBV7-9 CASSLAGSNYEQYF TGTGCCAGCAGCTTAGCAGGGAGCAATTACGAGCAGTACTTC
- - TRBJ2-2 TRBV28 CASTWGATGELFF TGTGCCAGCACTTGGGGCGCAACCGGGGAGCTGTTTTTT
- TRBD1 TRBJ1-2 TRBV7-9 CASSLDRGYYGYTF TGTGCCAGCAGCCTTGACAGGGGGTACTATGGCTACACCTTC
once - TRBJ1-1 TRBV18 CASSPFGGEAFF TGTGCCAGCTCTCCTTTTGGGGGGGAAGCTTTCTTT
- - TRBJ1-1 TRBV12-3/TRBV12-4 CASSSRDISEAFF TGTGCCAGCAGTTCAAGGGACATCTCTGAAGCTTTCTTT
- - TRBJ2-7 TRBV4-1 CASSQEHSYEQYF TGCGCCAGCAGCCAAGAACACTCCTACGAGCAGTACTTC
- - TRBJ1-3 TRBV28 CASSEPGAGNTIYF TGTGCCAGCAGTGAACCGGGGGCTGGAAACACCATATATTTT
- - TRBJ2-3 TRBV12-3/TRBV12-4 CASSTRHDTQYF TGTGCCAGCAGCACCCGACATGATACGCAGTATTTT
once - TRBJ2-7 TRBV4-1 CASRPIGGPSYEQYF TGCGCCAGCCGCCCTATTGGCGGGCCATCCTACGAGCAGTACTTC
- TRBD2 TRBJ2-5 TRBV5-1 CASSTGTSGGETQYF TGCGCCAGCAGCACTGGGACTAGCGGAGGAGAGACCCAGTACTTC
- TRBD1 TRBJ2-7 TRBV11-2 CASSPTGTNYEQYF TGTGCCAGCAGCCCGACAGGGACAAACTACGAGCAGTACTTC
- TRBD2 TRBJ2-1 TRBV7-2 CASSRPSGGYNEQFF TGTGCCAGCAGCCGTCCTAGCGGGGGTTACAATGAGCAGTTCTTC
- TRBD1 TRBJ2-3 TRBV28 CASSSPRDRGQDTQYF TGTGCCAGCAGTTCACCCCGGGACAGGGGGCAAGATACGCAGTATTTT
- - TRBJ2-2 TRBV11-2 CASSLEAGLYTGELFF TGTGCCAGCAGCTTAGAGGCAGGGTTGTACACCGGGGAGCTGTTTTTT
- TRBD1 TRBJ1-5 TRBV2 CASRQGTSNQPQHF TGTGCCAGCAGACAGGGGACAAGCAATCAGCCCCAGCATTTT
few TRBD2 TRBJ2-1 TRBV3-1/TRBV3-2 CASSRREGLAGTNEQFF TGTGCCAGCAGCCGAAGGGAAGGACTAGCGGGAACGAATGAGCAGTTCTTC
- TRBD2 TRBJ2-3 TRBV19 CASSILASGGGTQYF TGTGCCAGTAGTATACTGGCTAGCGGAGGAGGTACGCAGTATTTT